This T cell receptor (beta chain) appears in the sequencing data of a study of blood T cell repertoires in COVID-19. Study summary: Some COVID-19 samples were acute and others convalescent; all came from the United States, Italy and Spain.

The CDR3 totals 15 residues. Trimming removed 1 base at V and 4 bases at J, with 13 bases between. Germline assignment: CDR1 SEHNR and CDR2 FQNEAQ (reference sequence). In the authors' methods: Estimation of nucleated cell counts was performed using reference gene primer amplification. Produced via immunoSEQ multiplex PCR; TCRdb's table is partial and in-frame only. V, J and clone size are taken as reported in that table, and D and trimming were inferred from the DNA itself. Altogether over 200,000 clones are present, around nine tenths being singletons, with the ten largest covering 10% to 15%. This clone came up a few times.

The TCR originated in a woman under 30 who had recovered from COVID-19. The chain links TRBV7-9 to TRBJ1-2; D might be TRBD1 (6 bases). The sequencing sample was made of peripheral blood. CDR3 nucleotide sequence: TGTGCCAGCAGCTTAGTACTTGGGGGCGGCTATGGCTACACCTTC. The encoded protein is CASSLVLGGGYGYTF.